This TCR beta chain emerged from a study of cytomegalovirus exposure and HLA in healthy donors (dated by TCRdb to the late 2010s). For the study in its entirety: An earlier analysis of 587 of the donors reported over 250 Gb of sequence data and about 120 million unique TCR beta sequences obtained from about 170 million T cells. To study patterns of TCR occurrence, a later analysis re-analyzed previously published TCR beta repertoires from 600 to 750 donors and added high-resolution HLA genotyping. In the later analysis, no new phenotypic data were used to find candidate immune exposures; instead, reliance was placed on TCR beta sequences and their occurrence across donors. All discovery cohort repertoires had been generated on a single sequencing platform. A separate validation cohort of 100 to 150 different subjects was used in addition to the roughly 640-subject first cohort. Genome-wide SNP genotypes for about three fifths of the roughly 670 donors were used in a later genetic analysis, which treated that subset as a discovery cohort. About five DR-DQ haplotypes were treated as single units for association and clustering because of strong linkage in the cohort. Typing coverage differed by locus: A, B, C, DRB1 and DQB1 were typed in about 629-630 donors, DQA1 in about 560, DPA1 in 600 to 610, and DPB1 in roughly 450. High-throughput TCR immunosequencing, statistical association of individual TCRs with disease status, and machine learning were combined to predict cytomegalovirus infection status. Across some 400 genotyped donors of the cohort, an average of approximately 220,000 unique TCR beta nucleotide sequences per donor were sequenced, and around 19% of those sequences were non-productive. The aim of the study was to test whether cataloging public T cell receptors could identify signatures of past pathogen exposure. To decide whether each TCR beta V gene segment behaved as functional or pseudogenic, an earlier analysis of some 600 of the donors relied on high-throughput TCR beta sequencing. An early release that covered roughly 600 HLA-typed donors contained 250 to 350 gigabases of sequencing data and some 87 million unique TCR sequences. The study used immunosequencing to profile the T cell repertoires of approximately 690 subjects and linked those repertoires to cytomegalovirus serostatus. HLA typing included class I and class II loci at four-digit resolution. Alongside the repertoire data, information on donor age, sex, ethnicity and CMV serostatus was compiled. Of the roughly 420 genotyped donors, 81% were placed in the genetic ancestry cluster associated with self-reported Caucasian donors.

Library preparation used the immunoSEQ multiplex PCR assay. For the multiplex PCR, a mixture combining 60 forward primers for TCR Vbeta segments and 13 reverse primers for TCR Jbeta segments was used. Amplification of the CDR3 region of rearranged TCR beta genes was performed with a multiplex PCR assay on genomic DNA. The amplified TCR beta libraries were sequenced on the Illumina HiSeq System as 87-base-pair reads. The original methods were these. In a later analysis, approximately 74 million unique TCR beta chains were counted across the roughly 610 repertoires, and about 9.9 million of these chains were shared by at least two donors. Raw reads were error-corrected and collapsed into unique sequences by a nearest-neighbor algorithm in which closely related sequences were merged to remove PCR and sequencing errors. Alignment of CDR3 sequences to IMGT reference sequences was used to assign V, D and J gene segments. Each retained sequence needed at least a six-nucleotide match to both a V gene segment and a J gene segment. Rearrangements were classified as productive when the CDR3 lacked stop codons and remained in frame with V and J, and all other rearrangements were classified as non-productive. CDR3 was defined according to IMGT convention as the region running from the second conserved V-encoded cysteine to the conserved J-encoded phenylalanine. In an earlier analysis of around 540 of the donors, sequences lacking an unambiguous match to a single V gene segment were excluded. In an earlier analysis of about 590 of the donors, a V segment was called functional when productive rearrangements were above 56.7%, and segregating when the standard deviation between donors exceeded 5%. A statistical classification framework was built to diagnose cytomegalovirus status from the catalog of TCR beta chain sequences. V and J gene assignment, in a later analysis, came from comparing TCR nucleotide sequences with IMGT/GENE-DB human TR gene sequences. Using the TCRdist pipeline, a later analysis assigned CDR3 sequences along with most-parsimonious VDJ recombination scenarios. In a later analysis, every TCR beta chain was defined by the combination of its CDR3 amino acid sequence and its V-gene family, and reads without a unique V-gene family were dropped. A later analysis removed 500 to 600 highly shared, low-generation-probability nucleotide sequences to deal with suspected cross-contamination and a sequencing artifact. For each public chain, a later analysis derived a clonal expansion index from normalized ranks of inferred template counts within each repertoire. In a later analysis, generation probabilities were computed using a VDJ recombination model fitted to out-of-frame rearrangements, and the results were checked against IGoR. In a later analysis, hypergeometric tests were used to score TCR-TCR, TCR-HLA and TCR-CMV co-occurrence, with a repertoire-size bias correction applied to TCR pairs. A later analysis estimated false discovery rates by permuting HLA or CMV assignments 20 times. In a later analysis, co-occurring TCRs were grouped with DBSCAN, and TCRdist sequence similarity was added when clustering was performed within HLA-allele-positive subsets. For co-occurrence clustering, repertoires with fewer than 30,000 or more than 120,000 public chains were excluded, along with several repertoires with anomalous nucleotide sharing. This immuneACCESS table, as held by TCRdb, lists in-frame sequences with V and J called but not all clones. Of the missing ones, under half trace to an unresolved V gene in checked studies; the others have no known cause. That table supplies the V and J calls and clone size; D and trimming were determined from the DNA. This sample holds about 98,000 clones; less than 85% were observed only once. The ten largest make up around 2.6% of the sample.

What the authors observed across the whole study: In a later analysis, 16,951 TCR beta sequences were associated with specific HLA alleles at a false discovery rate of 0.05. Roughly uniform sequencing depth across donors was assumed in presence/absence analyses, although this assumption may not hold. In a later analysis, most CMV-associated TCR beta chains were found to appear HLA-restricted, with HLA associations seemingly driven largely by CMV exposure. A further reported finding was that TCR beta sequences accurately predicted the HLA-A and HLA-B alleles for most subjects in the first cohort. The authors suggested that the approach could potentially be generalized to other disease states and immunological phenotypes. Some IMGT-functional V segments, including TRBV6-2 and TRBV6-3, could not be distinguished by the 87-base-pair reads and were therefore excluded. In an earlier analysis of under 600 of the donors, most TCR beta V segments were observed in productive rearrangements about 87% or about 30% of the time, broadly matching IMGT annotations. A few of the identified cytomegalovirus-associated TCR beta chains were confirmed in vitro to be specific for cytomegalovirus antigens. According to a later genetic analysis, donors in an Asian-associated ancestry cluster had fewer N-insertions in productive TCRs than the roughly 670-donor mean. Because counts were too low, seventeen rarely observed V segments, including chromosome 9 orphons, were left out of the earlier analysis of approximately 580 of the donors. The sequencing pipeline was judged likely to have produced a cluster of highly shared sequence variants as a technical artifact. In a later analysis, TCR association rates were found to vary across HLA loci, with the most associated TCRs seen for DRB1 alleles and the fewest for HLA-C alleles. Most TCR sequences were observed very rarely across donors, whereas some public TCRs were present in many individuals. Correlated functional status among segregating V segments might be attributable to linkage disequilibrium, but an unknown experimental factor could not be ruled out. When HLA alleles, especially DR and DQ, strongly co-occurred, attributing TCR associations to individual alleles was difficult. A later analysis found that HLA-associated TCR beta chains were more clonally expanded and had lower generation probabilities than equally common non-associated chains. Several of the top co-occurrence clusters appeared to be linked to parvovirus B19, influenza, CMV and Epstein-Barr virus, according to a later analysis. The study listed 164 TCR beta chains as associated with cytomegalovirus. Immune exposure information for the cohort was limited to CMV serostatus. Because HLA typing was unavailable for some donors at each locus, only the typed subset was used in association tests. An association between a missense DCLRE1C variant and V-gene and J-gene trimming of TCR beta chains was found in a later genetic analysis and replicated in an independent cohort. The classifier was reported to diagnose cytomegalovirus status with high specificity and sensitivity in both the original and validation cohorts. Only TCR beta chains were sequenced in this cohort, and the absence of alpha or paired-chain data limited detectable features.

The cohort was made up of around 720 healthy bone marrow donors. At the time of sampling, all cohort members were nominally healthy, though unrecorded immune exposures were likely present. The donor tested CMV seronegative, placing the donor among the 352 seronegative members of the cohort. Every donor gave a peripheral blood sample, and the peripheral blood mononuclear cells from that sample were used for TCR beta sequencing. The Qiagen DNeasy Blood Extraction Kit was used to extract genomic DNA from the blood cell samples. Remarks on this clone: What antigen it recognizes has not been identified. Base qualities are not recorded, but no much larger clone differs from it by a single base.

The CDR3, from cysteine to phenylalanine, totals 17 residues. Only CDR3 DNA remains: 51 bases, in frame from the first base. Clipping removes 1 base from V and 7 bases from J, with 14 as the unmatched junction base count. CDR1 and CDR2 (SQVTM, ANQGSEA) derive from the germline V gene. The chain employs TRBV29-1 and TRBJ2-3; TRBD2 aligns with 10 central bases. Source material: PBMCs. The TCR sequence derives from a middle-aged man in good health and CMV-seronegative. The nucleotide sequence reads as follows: TGCAGCGTTGAAGGCCTACTAGCGGGGAAGGTATTGAATACGCAGTATTTT. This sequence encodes CSVEGLLAGKVLNTQYF.